The entry below gives a single T cell receptor beta chain sequence along with its context. The content of samples before DNA extraction was about 0.95-10 million cryopreserved PBMC. These data belong to a study of long-term antiretroviral therapy in people with HIV. As for the study in general: Of all samples, the earliest predate the 2015 immediate-ART recommendation by about a decade.

This was the immunoSEQ v3.0 assay at survey level. Generated by immunoSEQ multiplex PCR, the TCRdb table keeps only in-frame clones and is missing some. The table lists about 25,000 clones, around 88% of them singletons. This clonotype was sampled from a man aged 30 to 45 with HIV. The sample consisted of unsorted PBMCs, taken about 4.3 years after starting antiretroviral therapy.

The CDR3 here is CSSYNRGLGYTF. The CDR3 DNA reads as TGCAGCTCCTACAACAGGGGGTTAGGCTACACCTTC. This chain joins TRBV29-1 and TRBJ1-2; 8 bases are shared with TRBD1. The CDR3 covers 12 residues. CDR1 is SQVTM and CDR2 is ANQGSEA in the germline V gene. V lost 8 bases and J lost 8; bases outside the gene matches: 10.